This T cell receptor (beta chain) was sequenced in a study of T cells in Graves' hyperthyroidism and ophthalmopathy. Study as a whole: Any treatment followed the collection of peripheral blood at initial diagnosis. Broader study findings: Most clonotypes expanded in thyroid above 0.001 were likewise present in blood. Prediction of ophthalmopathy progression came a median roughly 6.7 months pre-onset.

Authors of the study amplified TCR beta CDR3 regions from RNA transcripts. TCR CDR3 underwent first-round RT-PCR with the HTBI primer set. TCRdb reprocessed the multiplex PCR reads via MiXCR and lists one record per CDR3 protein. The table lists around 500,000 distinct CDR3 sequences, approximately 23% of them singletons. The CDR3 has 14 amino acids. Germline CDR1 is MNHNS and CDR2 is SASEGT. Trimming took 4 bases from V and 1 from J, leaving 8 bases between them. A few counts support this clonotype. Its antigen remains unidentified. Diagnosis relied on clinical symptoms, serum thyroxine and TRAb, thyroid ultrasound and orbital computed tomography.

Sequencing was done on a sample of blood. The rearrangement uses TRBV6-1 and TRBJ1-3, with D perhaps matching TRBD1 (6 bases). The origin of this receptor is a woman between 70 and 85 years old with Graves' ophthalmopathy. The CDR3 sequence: CASSGGGSGNTIYF. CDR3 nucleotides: TGTGCCAGCAGTGGAGGGGGGTCTGGAAACACCATATATTTT.